The 19 T cell receptor beta chains below were found in one sample sequenced in a study of CD8+ T cells in alopecia areata. TCR sequencing used cDNA made by reverse transcription of extracted RNA. Data came from immunoSEQ multiplex PCR; TCRdb stores just in-frame clones and leaves some out. The sample consists of approximately 150,000 clones, more than 45% of them appearing once. Material for sequencing was CD4+ T cells sorted from blood. The origin of the receptors is a human donor with alopecia areata.

This clone was seen a few times. The CDR3 nucleotides are TGTGCCTGGCGGACAGGGCACGAGCAGTACTTC. It codes for CAWRTGHEQYF. This rearrangement joins TRBV30 to TRBJ2-7, with 8 nucleotides matching TRBD1. The germline V gene encodes CDR1 GTSNPN and CDR2 SVGIG (reference sequence). The CDR3 covers 11 residues. Germline trimming cut 5 bases from V and 5 bases from J; bases unmatched to any gene: 2.

The genes are TRBV28 and TRBJ1-2; possible D gene TRBD1, 5 bases. The germline gives CDR1 MDHEN, CDR2 SYDVKM. Trimming took off 11 bases at V and 4 bases at J, with 14 bases between the two ends. The CDR3 is 12 residues long. CDR3 region: CAVRGTPYGYTF. The DNA for the CDR3 is TGTGCCGTGCGCGGGACGCCCTATGGCTACACCTTC.

The chain joins TRBV7-3 to TRBJ2-1, with TRBD2 matching over 13 bases. Germline CDR1 reads SGHTA; CDR2 reads FQGTGA. The CDR3 runs 14 residues. With 5 bases clipped from V and 9 bases from J, the junction kept 4 bases outside the gene matches. CDR3 protein: CASSQGLAGAEQFF. The CDR3 DNA reads TGTGCCAGCAGCCAAGGACTAGCGGGAGCTGAGCAGTTCTTC.

Only a few counts were recorded for this clone. The V call is TRBV7-9, the J call TRBJ2-4, with 7 bases that match TRBD2. The CDR3 has 19 amino acids. From germline, CDR1 is SEHNR and CDR2 FQNEAQ (reference sequence). J was trimmed by 2 bases and V by 1 base; bases with no gene match: 14. CDR3 in amino acids: CASSLVAGARVLSKNIQYF. The CDR3 DNA follows: TGTGCCAGCAGCTTAGTGGCGGGAGCAAGGGTCTTGTCCAAAAACATTCAGTACTTC. The full variable domain, rest sourced from reference TRBV7-9 and TRBJ2-4, is DTGVSQNPRHKITKRGQNVTFRCDPISEHNRLYWYRQTLGQGPEFLTYFQNEAQLEKSRLLSDRFSAERPKGSFSTLEIQRTEQGDSAMYLCASSLVAGARVLSKNIQYFGAGTRLSVL.

V and J are TRBV20-1 and TRBJ1-2; D gene uncertain. V dropped 3 bases and J dropped 7 bases, with 9 bases sitting between them. CDR1 and CDR2 (germline): DFQATT, SNEGSKA (reference sequence). The CDR3 is 11 amino acids. CDR3 loop: CSASLFGGYTF. The CDR3 bases are TGCAGTGCTAGCCTCTTCGGTGGCTACACCTTC.

The chain links TRBV30 to TRBJ1-4, with D uncertain. Germline V lookup: CDR1 GTSNPN, CDR2 SVGIG (reference sequence). The CDR3 has 13 amino acids. V lost 3 bases and J lost 8, with 13 bases in between. The DNA for the CDR3 is TGTGCCTGGAGGGATGGCCTTCGGGAAAAACTGTTTTTT. Its translation: CAWRDGLREKLFF.

This clone was seen more than once but under ten times. The chain carries TRBV7-2 and TRBJ2-3; D possibly corresponds to TRBD2 (5 bases). Per the germline V gene, CDR1 is SGHTA and CDR2 is FQGNSA. The CDR3 sequence is 15 residues long. V lost 1 base and J 3 bases, leaving 11 bases between the germline ends. The CDR3 reads CASSLGGRGTDTQYF. CDR3 DNA sequence: TGTGCCAGCAGCTTAGGTGGCCGGGGAACAGATACGCAGTATTTT.

The CDR3 is CASSRRGSNEQYF. DNA of the CDR3: TGTGCCAGCAGTCGCAGGGGATCCAACGAGCAGTACTTC. The chain employs TRBV27 and TRBJ2-7, with D maybe TRBD1 (6 bases). The germline V gene encodes CDR1 MNHEY and CDR2 SMNVEV (reference sequence). There are 13 residues in the CDR3. Trimming pared 5 bases from V and 5 bases from J, leaving 13 bases between.

The rearrangement uses TRBV2 and TRBJ2-1; D is unresolved. The germline V gene encodes CDR1 SNHLY and CDR2 FYNNEI. The CDR3 totals 12 residues. The V end was cut by 6 bases, the J end by 4 bases, with 7 bases between. CDR3 sequence (DNA): TGTGCCAGCAGGGCCGCGTACAATGAGCAGTTCTTC. Its protein product is CASRAAYNEQFF.

This clone occurred a few times. The chain couples TRBV19 to TRBJ2-7, with D possibly matching TRBD2 (5 bases). Trimming removed 6 bases at V and 1 base at J, with 7 bases between. The CDR3 is 12 amino acids. Germline V gene sequence: CDR1 LNHDA, CDR2 SQIVND (reference sequence). In nucleotides, the CDR3 is TGTGCCAGTAGCGGGGTTTCCTACGAGCAGTACTTC. Its protein is CASSGVSYEQYF. Full variable domain (remainder filled in from reference TRBV19 and TRBJ2-7): DGGITQSPKYLFRKEGQNVTLSCEQNLNHDAMYWYRQDPGQGLRLIYYSQIVNDFQKGDIAEGYSVSREKKESFPLTVTSAQKNPTAFYLCASSGVSYEQYFGPGTRLTVT.

V is TRBV5-1 and J is TRBJ2-2; the D is unclear. V was cut by 6 bases and J by 0 bases, with 12 bases left in between. Germline CDR1 reads SGHRS; CDR2 reads YFSETQ. CDR3 size: 15 residues. The CDR3 loop is CASTVVLANTGELFF. CDR3 nucleotide sequence: TGCGCCAGCACAGTGGTTTTGGCGAACACCGGGGAGCTGTTTTTT.

The chain combines TRBV28 with TRBJ1-5; D is possibly TRBD1 (6 bases). There are 16 residues in the CDR3. Germline CDR1 is MDHEN and CDR2 is SYDVKM. The ends were cut back, 4 bases at V and 0 bases at J, with 13 bases in the middle. The chain's CDR3 is CASSSPGTYSNQPQHF. The DNA of the CDR3 is TGTGCCAGCAGTTCCCCCGGGACATATAGCAATCAGCCCCAGCATTTT. The full variable domain, its missing parts supplied by reference TRBV28 and TRBJ1-5, is DVKVTQSSRYLVKRTGEKVFLECVQDMDHENMFWYRQDPGLGLRLIYFSYDVKMKEKGDIPEGYSVSREKKERFSLILESASTNQTSMYLCASSSPGTYSNQPQHFGDGTRLSIL.

CDR3 in amino acids: CSVVGTDQGNYGYTF. CDR3 DNA: TGCAGCGTTGTTGGGACCGATCAGGGGAACTATGGCTACACCTTC. The chain joins TRBV29-1 to TRBJ1-2; maybe TRBD1 (6 bases). With 4 bases removed from V and 2 bases from J, the gap between germline ends came to 17 bases. CDR3 size: 15 residues. Per the germline V gene, CDR1 is SQVTM and CDR2 is ANQGSEA.

This chain uses TRBV7-3 with TRBJ2-5; no clear D. The V end lost 4 bases, the J end lost 5 bases, and 5 bases lay between the germline ends. The germline CDR1 and CDR2 sequences are SGHTA and FQGTGA. The CDR3 extends over 11 amino acids. CDR3: CASSSGETQYF. In nucleotides, the CDR3 is TGTGCCAGCAGCTCCGGGGAGACCCAGTACTTC.

This clone was counted only a few times. The chain has TRBV29-1 and TRBJ1-5; TRBD1 is a possible D gene (6 bases). The germline CDR1 and CDR2 sequences are SQVTM and ANQGSEA. There are 13 residues in the CDR3. V was cut by 5 bases and J by 4 bases, with 12 bases left in between. The CDR3 nucleotides read TGCAGCGTTTTGAGTCAGGGGAATCAGCCCCAGCATTTT. As protein: CSVLSQGNQPQHF. The entire variable domain, with the rest obtained from reference TRBV29-1 and TRBJ1-5, is as follows: SAVISQKPSRDICQRGTSLTIQCQVDSQVTMMFWYRQQPGQSLTLIATANQGSEATYESGFVIDKFPISRPNLTFSTLTVSNMSPEDSSIYLCSVLSQGNQPQHFGDGTRLSIL.

The chain carries TRBV28 and TRBJ1-2; D remains ambiguous. Looked up from germline, CDR1 is MDHEN and CDR2 is SYDVKM. CDR3 length: 14 amino acids. V was shortened by 6 bases and J by 6 bases, with 17 bases between the two germline ends. The CDR3 loop reads CASSRTREADGYTF. CDR3 DNA: TGTGCCAGCAGCCGGACGCGGGAGGCAGATGGCTACACCTTC.

Written as DNA, the CDR3 is TGCAGCGTTGGCGGGGCCGCTGGCGAAAAACTGTTTTTT. Its translation: CSVGGAAGEKLFF. J is TRBJ1-4 and V is TRBV29-1; weak D call: TRBD1 (5 bases). V dropped 4 bases and J dropped 8 bases, with 14 bases sitting between them. The V gene's germline CDR1 is SQVTM and CDR2 ANQGSEA. The CDR3 contains 13 residues.

The chain joins TRBV6-1 to TRBJ2-6; the D is unclear. Germline V lookup: CDR1 MNHNS, CDR2 SASEGT. Deletions cut 5 bases from V and 1 base from J, with 6 bases between. The CDR3 totals 14 residues. The CDR3 is CASSSQSGANVLTF. The CDR3 nucleotides are TGTGCCAGCAGTTCCCAATCTGGGGCCAACGTCCTGACTTTC.

There are a few counts of this clone. The chain has TRBV29-1 and TRBJ1-1, with 8 bases fitting TRBD1. CDR3 length equals 15 residues. The J segment lost 0 bases and the V segment lost 8 bases, leaving 11 bases of the junction unmatched. Looked up from germline, CDR1 is SQVTM and CDR2 is ANQGSEA. DNA for the CDR3: TGCAGCCTAATCCGGGACAGGAACATGAACACTGAAGCTTTCTTT. Translation gives CSLIRDRNMNTEAFF.